This entry lists 13 T cell receptor beta chains sequenced from one sample in a study of blood T cell repertoires in COVID-19. Measured with immunoSEQ multiplex PCR; TCRdb has only the in-frame clones, and not every one. The repertoire consists of over 95,000 clones, with more than 80% occurring once and the leading ten covering 5.5%. The sequenced material came from peripheral blood. These receptors were collected from a woman aged 55 to 70 with COVID-19, enrolled during active disease.

The chain has TRBV4-3 and TRBJ1-1, with 7 bases fitting TRBD1. The CDR3 contains 15 residues. The trim removed 5 bases at V and 1 base at J, leaving 7 bases unmatched. Germline values: CDR1 LGHNA, CDR2 YSLEER. Here the CDR3 reads CASSVTGSKNTEAFF. CDR3 in DNA: TGCGCCAGCAGCGTGACAGGGTCGAAGAACACTGAAGCTTTCTTT.

V gene TRBV29-1 combines with J gene TRBJ2-5; maybe TRBD1 (5 bases). Germline V gene data show CDR1 as SQVTM and CDR2 as ANQGSEA. Deletions cut 6 bases from V and 5 bases from J, with 13 bases between. The CDR3 contains 12 residues. The CDR3 loop reads CSVAPKGETQYF. CDR3 bases: TGCAGCGTGGCTCCCAAGGGGGAGACCCAGTACTTC.

This chain connects TRBV3-1 (or the pseudogene TRBV3-2) to TRBJ1-1, with D perhaps TRBD1 (6 bases). The germline V gene has CDR1 LGHDT and CDR2 YNNKEL (reference sequence). CDR3 length equals 15 residues. Trimming removed 3 bases from V and 2 bases from J, with 13 bases in between. The CDR3 region has the DNA TGTGCCAGCAGCCAGAGGCAGGGGCCTAACACTGAAGCTTTCTTT. This gives the protein CASSQRQGPNTEAFF.

In this sample, this clone turned up once. This chain joins TRBV29-1 and TRBJ2-3; 10 bases fit TRBD2. Germline-derived CDR1 and CDR2 are SQVTM and ANQGSEA. Trimming at V came to 5 bases and at J to 0 bases, leaving 2 bases not matched to a gene. The CDR3 runs to 14 residues. Here the CDR3 reads CSVSGGGSTDTQYF. The CDR3 region has the DNA TGCAGCGTTAGCGGGGGGGGTAGCACAGATACGCAGTATTTT.

CDR3 region: CASSPTERVSANTGELFF. The CDR3 DNA is TGTGCCAGCAGCCCCACCGAGCGGGTGAGCGCGAACACCGGGGAGCTGTTTTTT. The rearrangement uses TRBV11-3 and TRBJ2-2; TRBD2 might be the D (6 bases). The germline V gene has CDR1 SGHNT and CDR2 YENEEA. V gave up 5 bases and J gave up 0 bases, with 19 bases separating them. The CDR3 runs 18 residues.

This chain links TRBV21-1 with TRBJ2-2; TRBD1 is the table's D call and was not checked against the DNA. TRBV21-1 is deemed a pseudogene. The CDR3 runs 16 residues. CDR3 region: CASSKVEQGGNGELFF. The CDR3 nucleotides read TGTGCCAGCAGCAAAGTTGAACAGGGGGGTAACGGGGAGCTGTTTTTT.

The J gene is TRBJ2-2, the V gene TRBV11-3; TRBD2 matches 15 bases. Germline lookup yields CDR1 SGHNT and CDR2 YENEEA. This CDR3 comprises 18 residues. J lost 1 base, V lost 5 bases, and 5 bases had no gene match. The CDR3 sequence is CASSPGTSGGRNTGELFF. The CDR3 DNA reads TGTGCCAGCAGCCCCGGGACTAGCGGGGGGAGGAACACCGGGGAGCTGTTTTTT.

The V gene is TRBV5-4, the J gene TRBJ1-4; 9 nucleotides agree with TRBD1. The CDR3 covers 15 residues. The V gene end was trimmed by 3 bases and the J gene end by 3 bases; junction bases not matched to a gene: 3. Germline loops: CDR1 SGHNT, CDR2 YYREEE (reference sequence). The CDR3 region has the DNA TGTGCCAGCAGCTACACAGGGGGCCCTAATGAAAAACTGTTTTTT. Translating it yields CASSYTGGPNEKLFF.

V and J are TRBV7-6 and TRBJ2-1; 9 bases line up with TRBD2. The CDR3 has 16 residues. Per the germline V gene, CDR1 is SGHVS and CDR2 is FNYEAQ. The V and J ends lost 1 base and 3 bases, in that order; junction bases with no gene match: 4. The CDR3 bases are TGTGCCAGCAGCTTAGAGGGCGGGGGGGACTACAATGAGCAGTTCTTC. Translation gives CASSLEGGGDYNEQFF.

This clone appeared a few times. V and J are TRBV6-6 and TRBJ1-2, with TRBD1 matching over 8 bases. Germline loops: CDR1 MNHNY, CDR2 SVGAGI (reference sequence). The ends lost 8 bases at V and 4 bases at J; junction bases unmatched: 6. This CDR3 comprises 13 residues. CDR3 amino acids: CASLETGAYGYTF. The DNA for the CDR3 is TGTGCCAGCCTCGAGACAGGGGCCTATGGCTACACCTTC.

The chain is built from TRBV21-1 and TRBJ2-3; no check of the table's D call, TRBD1, against the DNA was made. TRBV21-1 is deemed a pseudogene. The CDR3 is 15 residues long. The CDR3 nucleotides are TGTGCCAGCAGCAAAGATCCGGGACACACAGATACGCAGTATTTT. Its protein is CASSKDPGHTDTQYF.

The V and J genes are TRBV30 and TRBJ1-5, with 10 nucleotides matching TRBD1. The CDR3 is made up of 15 amino acids. Germline values: CDR1 GTSNPN, CDR2 SVGIG (reference sequence). Trimming took 3 bases from V and 3 from J; bases not matched to a gene: 5. The CDR3 nucleotides are TGTGCCTGGAGCCGGACAGGGGGAGTCAATCAGCCCCAGCATTTT. As protein: CAWSRTGGVNQPQHF.

This chain links TRBV15 with TRBJ1-2, with 7 bases matching TRBD1. This CDR3 comprises 14 residues. J gave up 8 bases and V 3 bases, and 9 bases lay outside the gene matches. CDR1 and CDR2 from the germline V gene are LNHNV and YYDKDF (reference sequence). CDR3 residues: CATSSRRTGDGYTF. DNA for the CDR3: TGTGCCACCAGCAGTCGTAGAACAGGGGACGGCTACACCTTC.